This is a list of T cell receptor beta chains from one sample in a study of naive and memory T cell subsets. TCRdb re-called the UMI-ligation and nested PCR reads through MiXCR, storing one row per CDR3 protein. Here the sample spans 150,000 or so distinct CDR3 sequences, approximately 24% being singletons. Sequenced sample: naive CD4+ T cells from blood. The receptors stem from a human donor in good health. The CDR3 runs from the conserved cysteine through the conserved F or W. D genes are given only for firm matches. Only some rows state a clone size, as once, few, many or a class for expanded clones.

d_call j_call clone_size v_call cdr3_aa cdr3_nt
- TRBJ2-1 - TRBV28 CASSLGGQLGNEQFF TGTGCCAGCAGTTTAGGGGGGCAATTGGGCAATGAGCAGTTCTTC
- TRBJ1-1 - TRBV20-1 CSARDRTGNTEAFF TGCAGTGCTAGAGACCGGACGGGAAACACTGAAGCTTTCTTT
- TRBJ2-5 - TRBV14 CASSPRPGWETQYF TGTGCCAGCAGCCCCCGGCCGGGGTGGGAGACCCAGTACTTC
TRBD1 TRBJ1-2 few TRBV29-1 CSVEGQGTNYGYTF TGCAGCGTTGAAGGACAGGGGACTAACTATGGCTACACCTTC
- TRBJ2-1 few TRBV5-1 CASSRSWGRAYNEQFF TGCGCCAGCAGCAGATCCTGGGGAAGGGCCTACAATGAGCAGTTCTTC
- TRBJ1-1 many TRBV25-1 CASRGQTNTEAFF TGTGCCAGCAGAGGACAGACGAACACTGAAGCTTTCTTT
- TRBJ2-7 few TRBV28 CASSTVREQYF TGTGCCAGCAGCACCGTCCGCGAGCAGTACTTC
- TRBJ1-2 many TRBV6-2/TRBV6-3 CASSLEGSRIPYGYTF TGTGCCAGCAGTCTAGAAGGGTCCCGCATTCCCTATGGCTACACCTTC
TRBD1 TRBJ2-7 - TRBV5-1 CASSFGQGREQYF TGCGCCAGCAGCTTTGGACAGGGGAGAGAGCAGTACTTC
- TRBJ1-1 - TRBV4-1 CASSPGPQNTEAFF TGCGCCAGCAGCCCCGGGCCCCAGAACACTGAAGCTTTCTTT
- TRBJ2-7 few TRBV4-1 CASSQGSVGYEQYF TGCGCCAGCAGCCAAGGGTCAGTTGGTTACGAGCAGTACTTC
- TRBJ2-1 - TRBV27 CASRRTYTSRDKGYNEQFF TGTGCCAGCAGACGCACGTACACCAGCCGGGACAAAGGGTACAATGAGCAGTTCTTC
- TRBJ1-1 - TRBV7-9 CASSRAAEAFF TGTGCCAGCAGCCGGGCGGCTGAAGCTTTCTTT
- TRBJ2-5 - TRBV5-1 CASSPGGAGEQETQYF TGCGCCAGCAGCCCTGGTGGGGCAGGGGAACAAGAGACCCAGTACTTC
TRBD2 TRBJ2-7 - TRBV24-1 CATSAGGLSYEQYF TGTGCCACCAGTGCGGGAGGTCTCTCCTACGAGCAGTACTTC
- TRBJ2-7 many TRBV28 CASSFFYEQYF TGTGCCAGCAGTTTTTTTTACGAGCAGTACTTC
TRBD2 TRBJ2-5 few TRBV28 CASSFLGTSGETQYF TGTGCCAGCAGTTTTCTTGGGACTAGCGGAGAGACCCAGTACTTC
TRBD1 TRBJ2-3 few TRBV20-1 CSAGQADTQYF TGCAGTGCTGGACAGGCTGATACGCAGTATTTT
TRBD1 TRBJ2-2 - TRBV28 CAIQGQAGELFF TGTGCCATCCAAGGACAGGCCGGGGAGCTGTTTTTT
- TRBJ1-1 many TRBV7-9 CASSLARVLNTEAFF TGTGCCAGCAGCTTAGCAAGGGTCCTGAACACTGAAGCTTTCTTT
- TRBJ1-2 few TRBV27 CASSLLGRGDGYTF TGTGCCAGCAGTTTATTGGGGCGAGGAGATGGCTACACCTTC
TRBD2 TRBJ2-3 many TRBV29-1 CSVEDPKASGSVDTQYF TGCAGCGTTGAAGACCCCAAGGCTAGCGGGAGTGTTGATACGCAGTATTTT
TRBD2 TRBJ2-1 few TRBV7-9 CASSPGSGRSYNEQFF TGTGCCAGCAGCCCCGGCAGCGGGAGGTCCTACAATGAGCAGTTCTTC
- TRBJ1-2 - TRBV12-3/TRBV12-4 CASSFFAGGYTF TGTGCCAGCAGTTTTTTCGCGGGCGGCTACACCTTC
- TRBJ1-1 - TRBV20-1 CSARLSLGGNTEAFF TGCAGTGCTAGACTTTCGCTAGGGGGGAACACTGAAGCTTTCTTT
- TRBJ2-3 few TRBV20-1 CSARDQFGVSTDTQYF TGCAGTGCTAGAGATCAGTTCGGGGTTAGCACAGATACGCAGTATTTT
- TRBJ1-5 few TRBV6-5 CASGGYSNQPQHF TGTGCCAGCGGGGGTTATAGCAATCAGCCCCAGCATTTT
TRBD1 TRBJ2-7 - TRBV15 CATSREGGIYEQYF TGTGCCACCAGCAGAGAAGGGGGCATCTACGAGCAGTACTTC
- TRBJ2-6 few TRBV6-6 CASSSRKASGANVLTF TGTGCCAGCAGTTCAAGAAAGGCCTCTGGGGCCAACGTCCTGACTTTC
- TRBJ2-1 - TRBV4-2 CASSQGTPNEQFF TGTGCCAGCAGCCAAGGGACACCCAATGAGCAGTTCTTC
- TRBJ2-1 - TRBV24-1 CATSDGGRPGRFF TGTGCCACCAGTGATGGGGGAAGGCCTGGGCGGTTCTTC
- TRBJ2-1 few TRBV7-6 CASSLASAYPFF TGTGCCAGCAGCTTAGCTAGCGCTTACCCGTTCTTC
- TRBJ2-5 - TRBV7-9 CVSSLRQGIQETQYF TGTGTCAGCAGCTTAAGGCAGGGGATCCAAGAGACCCAGTACTTC
- TRBJ2-7 - TRBV20-1 CSARKWRGSSYEQYF TGCAGTGCTAGGAAATGGAGGGGTAGCTCCTACGAGCAGTACTTC
- TRBJ2-7 few TRBV28 CASSNRPYRLDF TGTGCCAGCAGCAATCGGCCCTACAGGTTGGACTTC
TRBD1 TRBJ1-1 - TRBV20-1 CSATDRANTEAFF TGCAGTGCTACTGACAGGGCGAACACTGAAGCTTTCTTT
- TRBJ2-5 - TRBV5-6 CASRRRGTETQYF TGTGCCAGCAGGCGGAGAGGGACGGAGACCCAGTACTTC
- TRBJ2-2 few TRBV20-1 CSASGPNTGELFF TGCAGTGCTTCGGGCCCGAACACCGGGGAGCTGTTTTTT
TRBD2 TRBJ2-1 few TRBV7-6 CASSPTSGRAFDNEQFF TGTGCCAGCAGCCCAACTAGCGGGAGAGCTTTCGACAATGAGCAGTTCTTC
- TRBJ1-1 - TRBV6-5 CASSYSRSGIAEAFF TGTGCCAGCAGTTACTCGAGATCAGGGATCGCTGAAGCTTTCTTT
- TRBJ2-7 few TRBV2 CASNQVSYEQYF TGTGCCAGCAATCAGGTCTCCTACGAGCAGTACTTC
TRBD2 TRBJ2-1 - TRBV12-5 CASGPRLAGGHEQFF TGTGCTAGTGGTCCGCGACTAGCGGGAGGCCATGAGCAGTTCTTC
- TRBJ2-6 - TRBV28 CASSPRQGLSGANVLTF TGTGCCAGCAGTCCGCGGCAGGGCCTCTCTGGGGCCAACGTCCTGACTTTC
TRBD2 TRBJ2-6 few TRBV29-1 CSVGGTSHGANVLTF TGCAGCGTAGGCGGGACTAGCCATGGGGCCAACGTCCTGACTTTC
TRBD2 TRBJ2-1 - TRBV7-8 CASSLSLVAGNEQFF TGTGCCAGCAGCTTAAGTTTAGTAGCGGGAAATGAGCAGTTCTTC
TRBD2 TRBJ2-2 few TRBV29-1 CSGLLAGWNTGELFF TGCAGCGGCTTACTAGCGGGATGGAACACCGGGGAGCTGTTTTTT
TRBD2 TRBJ2-6 many TRBV6-5 CASRLAGGNGANVLTF TGTGCCAGCAGACTAGCGGGAGGTAATGGGGCCAACGTCCTGACTTTC
TRBD2 TRBJ2-7 few TRBV20-1 CSASRTSPYEQYF TGCAGTGCTAGCCGGACTAGCCCCTACGAGCAGTACTTC
- TRBJ2-1 many TRBV29-1 CSVDPGEFF TGCAGCGTTGACCCGGGGGAGTTCTTC
- TRBJ2-2 - TRBV28 CASRDGNTGELFF TGTGCCAGCCGCGACGGGAACACCGGGGAGCTGTTTTTT
- TRBJ2-1 many TRBV20-1 CSASFRPRKGKFF TGCAGTGCTAGCTTTCGTCCCAGGAAGGGCAAGTTCTTC
- TRBJ1-5 few TRBV20-1 CSAPGISSNQPQHF TGCAGTGCGCCAGGGATATCGAGCAATCAGCCCCAGCATTTT
- TRBJ2-7 - TRBV3-1 CASSQVSAYEQYF TGTGCCAGCAGCCAAGTCTCCGCCTACGAGCAGTACTTC
TRBD2 TRBJ2-1 - TRBV28 CASSSAGGPWNEQFF TGTGCCAGCAGTTCAGCGGGAGGGCCTTGGAATGAGCAGTTCTTC
TRBD1 TRBJ1-5 few TRBV2 CASNGQGLGNQPQHF TGTGCCAGCAATGGACAGGGCCTCGGCAATCAGCCCCAGCATTTT
- TRBJ2-3 many TRBV27 CATGTFTDTQYF TGTGCCACCGGGACGTTCACAGATACGCAGTATTTT
- TRBJ2-6 - TRBV5-1 CASSIPEGSGANVLTF TGCGCCAGCAGCATCCCGGAGGGCTCTGGGGCCAACGTCCTGACTTTC